One and the same sample provided the 17 T cell receptor beta chains below, sequenced in a study of T cells in Graves' hyperthyroidism and ophthalmopathy. Amplification of TCR beta CDR3 regions was performed using RNA transcripts as template. HTBI primers were used for first-round RT-PCR of the TCR CDR3. MiXCR was run by TCRdb on the multiplex PCR reads, yielding one entry per CDR3 protein. The sample records about 610,000 distinct CDR3 sequences, about 15% being singletons. Input material: blood. The receptor set was obtained from a woman in her forties with Graves' ophthalmopathy.

This clonotype was found many times. The chain is built from TRBV29-1 and TRBJ1-1; the D gene is possibly TRBD1 (5 bases). From germline, CDR1 is SQVTM and CDR2 ANQGSEA. The CDR3 totals 13 residues. Trimming removed 6 bases from V and 6 bases from J, with 17 bases in between. CDR3 amino acids: CSVAGLTNAEAFF. DNA of the CDR3: TGCAGCGTAGCAGGGTTGACTAACGCTGAAGCTTTCTTT.

This clonotype appeared a few times. This sequence joins TRBV7-9 and TRBJ2-7; possibly TRBD1 for D (6 bases). The CDR3 is made up of 15 amino acids. Germline loops: CDR1 SEHNR, CDR2 FQNEAQ (reference sequence). The V end was cut by 5 bases, the J end by 1 base, with 15 bases between. The CDR3 reads CASSPRGTASYEQYF. The CDR3, as DNA: TGTGCCAGCAGCCCAAGGGGGACCGCTTCCTACGAGCAGTACTTC. Combining the CDR3 with reference TRBV7-9 and TRBJ2-7 gives the whole variable domain DTGVSQNPRHKITKRGQNVTFRCDPISEHNRLYWYRQTLGQGPEFLTYFQNEAQLEKSRLLSDRFSAERPKGSFSTLEIQRTEQGDSAMYLCASSPRGTASYEQYFGPGTRLTVT.

This clonotype was recorded at least ten times. The V call is TRBV12-3 or TRBV12-4, the J call TRBJ2-5; no definite D call. The CDR3 extends over 11 amino acids. V was cut by 5 bases and J by 5 bases, with 6 bases left in between. The CDR3 bases are TGTGCCAGCAGTCCGGACGAGACCCAGTACTTC. Its translation is CASSPDETQYF.

The J gene is TRBJ1-1, the V gene TRBV7-3; maybe TRBD1 (5 bases). V shed 1 base and J shed 0 bases, with 9 bases lying between them. Per germline, CDR1 SGHTA and CDR2 FQGTGA. CDR3 length equals 15 residues. DNA for the CDR3: TGTGCCAGCAGCTTAATAGGGGTCATGAACACTGAAGCTTTCTTT. This codes for CASSLIGVMNTEAFF.

This clonotype was detected many times. The chain links TRBV20-1 to TRBJ2-7, with TRBD1 matching 9 bases. V trimming: 6 bases; J trimming: 2 bases; junction bases outside the gene matches: 14. This CDR3 comprises 16 residues. CDR1 and CDR2 from the germline V gene are DFQATT and SNEGSKA (reference sequence). CDR3 in amino acids: CSALSNTGGLAYEQYF. As DNA, the CDR3 is TGCAGTGCACTCTCAAATACAGGGGGCCTAGCCTACGAGCAGTACTTC.

Many counts were recorded for this clonotype. V and J are TRBV7-9 and TRBJ2-5, with a possible D match to TRBD2 (5 bases). V was cut by 4 bases and J by 1 base, with 16 bases left in between. Germline values: CDR1 SEHNR, CDR2 FQNEAQ (reference sequence). CDR3 length: 16 residues. CDR3 amino acids: CASSSPPPGIQETQYF. The CDR3 region has the DNA TGTGCCAGCAGCTCCCCCCCTCCGGGGATCCAAGAGACCCAGTACTTC.

This clonotype was recorded many times. The chain recombines TRBV20-1 with TRBJ2-7; 10 nucleotides line up with TRBD2. V lost 1 base and J lost 5; bases outside the gene matches: 11. Per the germline V gene, CDR1 is DFQATT and CDR2 is SNEGSKA (reference sequence). The CDR3 is 16 residues long. In DNA, the CDR3 is TGCAGTGCTAGAGCGGCTAGCGGGAGAGACCTGAACGAGCAGTACTTC. Amino acids: CSARAASGRDLNEQYF.

This clonotype was counted many times. The chain joins TRBV28 to TRBJ1-2, with D maybe TRBD1 (5 bases). Looked up from germline, CDR1 is MDHEN and CDR2 is SYDVKM. V lost 7 bases and J lost 8, with 17 bases in between. The CDR3 is made up of 13 amino acids. The CDR3 protein is CASTPGGRSGYTF. The CDR3 DNA reads TGTGCCAGCACTCCGGGGGGTAGGAGCGGCTACACCTTC.

In this sample, this clonotype turned up once. This chain connects TRBV12-3 or TRBV12-4 to TRBJ2-7; D unresolved. CDR3 size: 15 residues. V was cut by 6 bases and J by 2 bases, with 17 bases left in between. The CDR3 region has the DNA TGTGCCAGCAGCACCGACGGGCGGACGCCCTACGAGCAGTACTTC. Translated: CASSTDGRTPYEQYF.

This clonotype was found many times. This chain links TRBV28 with TRBJ2-7; D gene ambiguous. CDR3 length equals 13 residues. Germline V lookup: CDR1 MDHEN, CDR2 SYDVKM. V was cut by 8 bases and J by 0 bases, with 11 bases left in between. The CDR3 region is CASYNSLSYEQYF. In DNA, the CDR3 is TGTGCCAGCTATAACAGCCTCTCCTACGAGCAGTACTTC.

This clonotype showed up many times. The rearrangement joins TRBV27 to TRBJ2-7; a weak D match, TRBD2 (5 bases). Germline V lookup: CDR1 MNHEY, CDR2 SMNVEV (reference sequence). The CDR3 loop spans 16 amino acids. V was clipped by 2 bases and J by 2 bases, with 16 bases between them. CDR3 in amino acids: CASSLIGGLIPYEQYF. The CDR3 DNA reads TGTGCCAGCAGTTTAATCGGCGGGCTGATCCCCTACGAGCAGTACTTC.

V is TRBV28 and J is TRBJ2-7; perhaps D is TRBD1 or TRBD2 (6 bases each). CDR1 MDHEN and CDR2 SYDVKM come from the germline V gene. V lost 6 bases and J 3 bases, leaving 15 bases between the germline ends. This CDR3 contains 14 residues. The CDR3 nucleotides read TGTGCCAGCAGGAGGGGGGAAGGGCTCTACGAGCAGTACTTC. Protein product: CASRRGEGLYEQYF.

This clonotype was recorded many times. The genes are TRBV12-3 or TRBV12-4 and TRBJ1-5, with D maybe TRBD1 (5 bases). V dropped 3 bases and J dropped 2 bases, with 8 bases sitting between them. This CDR3 contains 14 residues. The CDR3 sequence is CASSFQGGNQPQHF. The CDR3 DNA sequence: TGTGCCAGCAGTTTTCAGGGAGGCAATCAGCCCCAGCATTTT.

The sample holds a few counts of this clonotype. The chain employs TRBV5-4 and TRBJ1-2; D may be TRBD1 (5 bases). The CDR3 runs 16 residues. The germline V and J ends were trimmed by 0 bases and 7 bases, with 19 bases remaining between them. Germline CDR1 is SGHNT and CDR2 is YYREEE (reference sequence). CDR3 loop: CASSLAVIGVIGGYTF. The DNA of the CDR3 is TGTGCCAGCAGCTTGGCCGTGATAGGGGTCATTGGTGGCTACACCTTC.

This clonotype was detected a few times. This chain joins TRBV13 and TRBJ2-7; D gene ambiguous. V shed 3 bases and J shed 2 bases, with 11 bases lying between them. The CDR3 sequence is 14 residues long. Per the germline V gene, CDR1 is PRHDT and CDR2 is FYEKMQ (reference sequence). The CDR3 is CASSLSSAPYEQYF. CDR3 nucleotides: TGTGCCAGCAGCTTGTCGTCGGCCCCCTACGAGCAGTACTTC.

Many counts were recorded for this clonotype. CDR3 bases: TGTGCCAGCAGTTACGGCAGGCAATTCTATGGCTACACCTTC. It codes for CASSYGRQFYGYTF. The rearrangement uses TRBV6-5 and TRBJ1-2; D is unresolved. The V gene's germline CDR1 is MNHEY and CDR2 SVGAGI. This CDR3 contains 14 residues. V was cut by 2 bases and J by 4 bases, with 11 bases left in between.

This clonotype showed up many times. The gene calls are TRBV28 and TRBJ1-2; D is possibly TRBD1 (5 bases). From germline, CDR1 is MDHEN and CDR2 SYDVKM. The CDR3 has 14 residues. Trimming removed 5 bases at V and 1 base at J, with 11 bases between. The DNA of the CDR3 is TGTGCCAGCAGTCCCGGGGGTGATAACTATGGCTACACCTTC. This translates into CASSPGGDNYGYTF.